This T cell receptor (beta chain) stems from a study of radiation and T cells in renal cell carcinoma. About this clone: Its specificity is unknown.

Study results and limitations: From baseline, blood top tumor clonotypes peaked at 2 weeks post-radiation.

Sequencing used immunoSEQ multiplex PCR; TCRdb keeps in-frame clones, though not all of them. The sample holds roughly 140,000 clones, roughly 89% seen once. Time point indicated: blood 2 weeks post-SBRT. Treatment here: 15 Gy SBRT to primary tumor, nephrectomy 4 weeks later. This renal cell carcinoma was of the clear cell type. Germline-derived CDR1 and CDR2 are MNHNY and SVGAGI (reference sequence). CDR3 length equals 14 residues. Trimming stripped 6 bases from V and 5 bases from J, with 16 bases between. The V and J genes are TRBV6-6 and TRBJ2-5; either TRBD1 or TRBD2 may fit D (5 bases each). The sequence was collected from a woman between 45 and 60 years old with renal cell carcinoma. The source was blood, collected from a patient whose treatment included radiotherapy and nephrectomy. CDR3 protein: CASRDSQTGETQYF. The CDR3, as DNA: TGTGCCAGCAGAGACAGCCAAACGGGGGAGACCCAGTACTTC.